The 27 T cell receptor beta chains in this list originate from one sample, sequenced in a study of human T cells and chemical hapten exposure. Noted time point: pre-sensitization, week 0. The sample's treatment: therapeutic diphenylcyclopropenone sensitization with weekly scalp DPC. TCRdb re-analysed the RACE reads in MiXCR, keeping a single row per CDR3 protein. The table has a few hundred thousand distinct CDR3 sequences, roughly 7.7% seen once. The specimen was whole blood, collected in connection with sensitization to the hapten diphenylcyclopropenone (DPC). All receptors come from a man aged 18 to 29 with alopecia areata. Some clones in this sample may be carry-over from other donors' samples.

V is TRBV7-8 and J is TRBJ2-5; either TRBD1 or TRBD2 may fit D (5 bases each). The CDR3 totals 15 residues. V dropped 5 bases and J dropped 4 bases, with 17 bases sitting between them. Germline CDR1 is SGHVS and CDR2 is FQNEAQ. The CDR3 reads CASSPLGAEGETQYF. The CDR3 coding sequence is TGTGCCAGCAGCCCCCTTGGGGCAGAGGGAGAGACCCAGTACTTC. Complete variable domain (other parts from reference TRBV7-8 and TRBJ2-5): GAGVSQSPRYKVAKRGQDVALRCDPISGHVSLFWYQQALGQGPEFLTYFQNEAQLDKSGLPSDRFFAERPEGSVSTLKIQRTQQEDSAVYLCASSPLGAEGETQYFGPGTRLLVL.

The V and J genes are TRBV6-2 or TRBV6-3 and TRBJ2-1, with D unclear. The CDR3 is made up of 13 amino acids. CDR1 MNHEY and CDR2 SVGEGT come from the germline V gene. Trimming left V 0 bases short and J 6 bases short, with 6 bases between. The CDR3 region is CASSYSTVNEQFF. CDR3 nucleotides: TGTGCCAGCAGTTACTCTACGGTCAATGAGCAGTTCTTC.

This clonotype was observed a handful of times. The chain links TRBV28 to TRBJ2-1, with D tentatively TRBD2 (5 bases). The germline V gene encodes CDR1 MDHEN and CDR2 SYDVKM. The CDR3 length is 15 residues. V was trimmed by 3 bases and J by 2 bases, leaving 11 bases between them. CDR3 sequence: CASSFFPGTYNEQFF. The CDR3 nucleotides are TGTGCCAGCAGTTTTTTTCCGGGGACCTACAATGAGCAGTTCTTC. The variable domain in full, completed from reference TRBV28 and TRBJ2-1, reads DVKVTQSSRYLVKRTGEKVFLECVQDMDHENMFWYRQDPGLGLRLIYFSYDVKMKEKGDIPEGYSVSREKKERFSLILESASTNQTSMYLCASSFFPGTYNEQFFGPGTRLTVL.

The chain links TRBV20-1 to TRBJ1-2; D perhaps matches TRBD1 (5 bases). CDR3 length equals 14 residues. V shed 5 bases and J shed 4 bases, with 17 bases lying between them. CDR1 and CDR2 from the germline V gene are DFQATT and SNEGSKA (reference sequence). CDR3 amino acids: CSASTENRGYGYTF. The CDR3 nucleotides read TGCAGTGCTTCGACAGAAAACCGAGGCTATGGCTACACCTTC.

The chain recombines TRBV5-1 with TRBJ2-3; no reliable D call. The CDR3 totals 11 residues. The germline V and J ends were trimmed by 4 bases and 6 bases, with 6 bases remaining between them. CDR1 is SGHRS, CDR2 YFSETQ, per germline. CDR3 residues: CASSDSDTQYF. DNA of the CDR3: TGCGCCAGCAGCGATTCGGATACGCAGTATTTT.

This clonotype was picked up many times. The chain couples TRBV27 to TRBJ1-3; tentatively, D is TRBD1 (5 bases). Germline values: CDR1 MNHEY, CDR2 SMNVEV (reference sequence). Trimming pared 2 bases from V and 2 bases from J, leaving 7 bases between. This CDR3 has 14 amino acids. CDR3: CASSLKGPGNTIYF. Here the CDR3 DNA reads TGTGCCAGCAGTTTAAAGGGGCCTGGAAACACCATATATTTT.

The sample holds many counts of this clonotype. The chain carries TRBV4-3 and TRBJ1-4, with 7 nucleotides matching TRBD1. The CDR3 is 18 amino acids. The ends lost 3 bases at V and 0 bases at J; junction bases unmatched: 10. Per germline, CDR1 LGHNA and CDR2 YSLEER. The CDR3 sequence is CASSQYAGTETTNEKLFF. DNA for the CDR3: TGCGCCAGCAGCCAGTACGCCGGGACAGAAACAACTAATGAAAAACTGTTTTTT.

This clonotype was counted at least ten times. The CDR3 here is CASSSFGKLHGVGSQPQHF. In DNA form, the CDR3 reads TGCGCCAGCAGCTCATTCGGGAAGTTACACGGGGTGGGTAGTCAGCCCCAGCATTTT. V is TRBV5-1 and J is TRBJ1-5; no firm D call. This CDR3 contains 19 residues. Germline assignment: CDR1 SGHRS and CDR2 YFSETQ. Trimming removed 3 bases from V and 6 bases from J, with 28 bases in between.

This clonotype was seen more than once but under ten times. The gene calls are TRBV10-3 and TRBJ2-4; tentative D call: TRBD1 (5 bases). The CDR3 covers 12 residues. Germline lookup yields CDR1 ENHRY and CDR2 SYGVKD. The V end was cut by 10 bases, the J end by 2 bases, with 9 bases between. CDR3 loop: CASAGPKNIQYF. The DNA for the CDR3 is TGTGCCAGCGCAGGGCCCAAAAACATTCAGTACTTC.

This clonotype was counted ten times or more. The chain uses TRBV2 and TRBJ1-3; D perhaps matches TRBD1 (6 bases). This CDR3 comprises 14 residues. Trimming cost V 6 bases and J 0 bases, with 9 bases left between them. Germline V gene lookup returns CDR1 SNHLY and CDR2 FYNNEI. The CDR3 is CASRRDTSGNTIYF. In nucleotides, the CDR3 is TGTGCCAGCAGGCGGGACACCTCTGGAAACACCATATATTTT.

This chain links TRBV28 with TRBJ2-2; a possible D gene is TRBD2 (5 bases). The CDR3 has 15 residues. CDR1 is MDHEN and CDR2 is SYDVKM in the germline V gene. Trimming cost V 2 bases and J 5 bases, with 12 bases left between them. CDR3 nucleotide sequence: TGTGCCAGCAGTTTACCTAGTGAGGGAACCGGGGAGCTGTTTTTT. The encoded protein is CASSLPSEGTGELFF.

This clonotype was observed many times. CDR3 DNA: TGCAGCGTGAGCAGGGAGGGCACTGAAGCTTTCTTT. This codes for CSVSREGTEAFF. The chain recombines TRBV29-1 with TRBJ1-1, with D tentatively TRBD1 (5 bases). The CDR3 contains 12 residues. Trimming removed 6 bases from V and 4 bases from J, with 12 bases in between. The germline V gene has CDR1 SQVTM and CDR2 ANQGSEA.

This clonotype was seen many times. For the CDR3, the DNA is TGCGCCAGCAGCCAAGCCGGGGGACCTTTCTTT. Amino acid sequence: CASSQAGGPFF. The chain carries TRBV4-1 and TRBJ1-1; a weak D match, TRBD1 (5 bases). The CDR3 covers 11 residues. Germline CDR1 and CDR2: MGHRA and YSYEKL. V was cut by 1 base and J by 12 bases, with 9 bases left in between.

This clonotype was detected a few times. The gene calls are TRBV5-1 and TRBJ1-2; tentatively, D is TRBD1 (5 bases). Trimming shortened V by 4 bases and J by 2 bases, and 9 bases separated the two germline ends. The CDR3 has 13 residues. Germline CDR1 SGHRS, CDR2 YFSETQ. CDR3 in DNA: TGCGCCAGCAGCGGCGGGACGAACTATGGCTACACCTTC. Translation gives CASSGGTNYGYTF.

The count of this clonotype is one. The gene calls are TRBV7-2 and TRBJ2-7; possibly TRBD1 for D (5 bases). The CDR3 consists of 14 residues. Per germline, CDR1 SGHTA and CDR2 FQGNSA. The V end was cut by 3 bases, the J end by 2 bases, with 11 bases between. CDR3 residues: CASSLGLPPYEQYF. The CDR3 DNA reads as TGTGCCAGCAGCTTGGGGCTTCCCCCCTACGAGCAGTACTTC.

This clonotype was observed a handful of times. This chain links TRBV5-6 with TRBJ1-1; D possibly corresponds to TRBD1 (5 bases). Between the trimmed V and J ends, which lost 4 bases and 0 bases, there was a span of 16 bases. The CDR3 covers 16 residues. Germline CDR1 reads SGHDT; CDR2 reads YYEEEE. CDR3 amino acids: CASSLDSGRMNTEAFF. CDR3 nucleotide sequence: TGTGCCAGCAGCCTGGACTCGGGACGGATGAACACTGAAGCTTTCTTT.

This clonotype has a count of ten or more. Written as DNA, the CDR3 is TGTGCCAGCCGGACAGGGACTAATGAAAAACTGTTTTTT. Amino acids: CASRTGTNEKLFF. The chain uses TRBV7-6 and TRBJ1-4; 8 bases map to TRBD1. CDR3 size: 13 residues. J lost 2 bases, V lost 8 bases, and 1 base had no gene match. Germline CDR1 and CDR2: SGHVS and FNYEAQ. Looking up the rest from reference TRBV7-6 and TRBJ1-4 gives the full variable domain: GAGVSQSPRYKVTKRGQDVALRCDPISGHVSLYWYRQALGQGPEFLTYFNYEAQQDKSGLPNDRFSAERPEGSISTLTIQRTEQRDSAMYRCASRTGTNEKLFFGSGTQLSVL.

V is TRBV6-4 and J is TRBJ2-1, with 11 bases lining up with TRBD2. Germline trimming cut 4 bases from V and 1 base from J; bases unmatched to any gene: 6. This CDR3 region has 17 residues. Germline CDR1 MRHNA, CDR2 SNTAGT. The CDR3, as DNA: TGTGCCAGCAGTGGTCAGAGGACTAGCGGGTCCTACAATGAGCAGTTCTTC. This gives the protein CASSGQRTSGSYNEQFF.

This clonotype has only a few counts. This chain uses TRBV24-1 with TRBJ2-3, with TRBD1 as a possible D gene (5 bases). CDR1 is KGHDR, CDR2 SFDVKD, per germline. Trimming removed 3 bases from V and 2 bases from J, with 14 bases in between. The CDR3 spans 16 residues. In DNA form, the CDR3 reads TGTGCCACCAGTGATGCCGACAGTTCCGCCACAGATACGCAGTATTTT. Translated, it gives CATSDADSSATDTQYF.

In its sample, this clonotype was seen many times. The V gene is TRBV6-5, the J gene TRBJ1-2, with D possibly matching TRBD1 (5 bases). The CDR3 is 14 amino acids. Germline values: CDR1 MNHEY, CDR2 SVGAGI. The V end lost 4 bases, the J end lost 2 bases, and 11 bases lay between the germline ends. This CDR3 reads CASSSRGENYGYTF. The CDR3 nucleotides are TGTGCCAGCAGTTCAAGGGGAGAGAACTATGGCTACACCTTC.

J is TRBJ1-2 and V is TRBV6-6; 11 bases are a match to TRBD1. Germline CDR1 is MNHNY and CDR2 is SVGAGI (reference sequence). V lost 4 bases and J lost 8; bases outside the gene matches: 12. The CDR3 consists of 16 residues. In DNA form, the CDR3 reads TGTGCCAGCAGTTCATCCGGGACAGGGGGACCCCTAGGCTACACCTTC. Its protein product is CASSSSGTGGPLGYTF.

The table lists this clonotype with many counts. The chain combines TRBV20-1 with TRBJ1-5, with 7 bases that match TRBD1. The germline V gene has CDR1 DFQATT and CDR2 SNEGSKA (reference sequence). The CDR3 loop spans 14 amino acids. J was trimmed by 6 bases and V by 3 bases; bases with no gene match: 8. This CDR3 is CSARRQGVSQPQHF. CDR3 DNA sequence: TGCAGTGCTAGGAGACAGGGTGTGAGTCAGCCCCAGCATTTT.

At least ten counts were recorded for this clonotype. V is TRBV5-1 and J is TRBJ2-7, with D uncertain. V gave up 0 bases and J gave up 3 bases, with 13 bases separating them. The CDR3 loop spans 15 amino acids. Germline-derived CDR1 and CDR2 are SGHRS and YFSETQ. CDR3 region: CASSLATGSFYEQYF. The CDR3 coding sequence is TGCGCCAGCAGCTTGGCGACCGGGTCCTTCTACGAGCAGTACTTC.

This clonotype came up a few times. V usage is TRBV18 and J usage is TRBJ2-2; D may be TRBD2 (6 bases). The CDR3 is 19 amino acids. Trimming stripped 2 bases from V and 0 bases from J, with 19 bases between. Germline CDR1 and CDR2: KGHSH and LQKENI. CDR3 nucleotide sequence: TGTGCCAGCTCACCAGGGTACGGTTCGGGAGACGCGAACACCGGGGAGCTGTTTTTT. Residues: CASSPGYGSGDANTGELFF. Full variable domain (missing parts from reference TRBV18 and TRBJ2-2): NAGVMQNPRHLVRRRGQEARLRCSPMKGHSHVYWYRQLPEEGLKFMVYLQKENIIDESGMPKERFSAEFPKEGPSILRIQQVVRGDSAAYFCASSPGYGSGDANTGELFFGEGSRLTVL.

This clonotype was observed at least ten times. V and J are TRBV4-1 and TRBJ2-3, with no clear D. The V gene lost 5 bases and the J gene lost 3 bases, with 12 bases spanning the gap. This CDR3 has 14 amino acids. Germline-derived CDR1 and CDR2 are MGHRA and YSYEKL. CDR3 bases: TGCGCCAGCAGCGGCCCAATGAGGACAGATACGCAGTATTTT. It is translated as CASSGPMRTDTQYF.

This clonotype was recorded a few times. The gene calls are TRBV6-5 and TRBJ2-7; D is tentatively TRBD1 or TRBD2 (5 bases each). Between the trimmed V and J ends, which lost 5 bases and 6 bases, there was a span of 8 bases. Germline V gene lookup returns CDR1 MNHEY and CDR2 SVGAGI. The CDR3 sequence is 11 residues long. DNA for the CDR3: TGTGCCAGCAGTGCAGGGAGCGAGCAGTACGTC. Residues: CASSAGSEQYV.

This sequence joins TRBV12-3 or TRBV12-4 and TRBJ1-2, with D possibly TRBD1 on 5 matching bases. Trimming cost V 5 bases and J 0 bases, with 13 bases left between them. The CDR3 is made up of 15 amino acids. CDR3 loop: CASSVRAAANYGYTF. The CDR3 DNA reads TGTGCCAGCAGTGTCAGGGCCGCAGCTAACTATGGCTACACCTTC.